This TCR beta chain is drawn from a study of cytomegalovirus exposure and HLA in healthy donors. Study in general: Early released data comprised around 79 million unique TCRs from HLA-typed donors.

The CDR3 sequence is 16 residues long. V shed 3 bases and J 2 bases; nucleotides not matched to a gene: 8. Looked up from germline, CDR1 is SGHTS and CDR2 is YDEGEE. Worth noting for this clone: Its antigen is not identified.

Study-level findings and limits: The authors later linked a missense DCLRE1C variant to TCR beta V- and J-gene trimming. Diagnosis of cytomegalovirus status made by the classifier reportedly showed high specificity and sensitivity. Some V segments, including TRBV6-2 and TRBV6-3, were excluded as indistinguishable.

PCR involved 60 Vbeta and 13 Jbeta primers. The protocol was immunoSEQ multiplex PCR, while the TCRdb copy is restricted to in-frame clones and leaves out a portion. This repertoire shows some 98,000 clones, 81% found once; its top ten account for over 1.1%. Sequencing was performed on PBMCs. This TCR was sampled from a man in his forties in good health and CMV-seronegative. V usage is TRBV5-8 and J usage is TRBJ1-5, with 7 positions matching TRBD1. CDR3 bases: TGTGCCAGCAGCTATGGTACCGGACAGGGCAATCAGCCCCAGCATTTT. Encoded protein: CASSYGTGQGNQPQHF.